This T cell receptor (beta chain) was sequenced during a study of spatial heterogeneity in lung cancer. This clonotype was seen many times. In a library made to pick up alpha chains, this beta chain is a stray read with a size that means little. Unique molecular identifiers tagged every individual TCR cDNA molecule. TCRdb analysed the 5' RACE reads with MiXCR anew, one entry per CDR3 protein. This sample has 9,500 to 14,000 distinct CDR3 sequences, with roughly 4% found just once. This CDR3 has 14 amino acids. Trimming pared 3 bases from V and 2 bases from J, leaving 9 bases between. From germline, CDR1 is SGHKS and CDR2 YYEKEE (reference sequence). Specified time point: sample taken at primary tumor resection. Unsorted tumor, nontumor lung tissue or cryopreserved PBMC supplied the whole RNA. The donors, 70 to 80 patients with untreated early-stage non-small cell lung cancer, provided the samples.

J is TRBJ1-5 and V is TRBV5-5; no clear D gene. The receptor's source is a male donor with early-stage non-small cell lung cancer. Material: normal lung tissue next to the tumor, obtained at surgery. CDR3 amino acids: CASSSSGGNQPQHF. CDR3 DNA sequence: TGTGCCAGCAGCTCCAGCGGGGGCAATCAGCCCCAGCATTTT.